The 9 T cell receptor beta chains below were found in one sample sequenced in a study of T cells in Graves' hyperthyroidism and ophthalmopathy. Researchers took RNA transcripts and amplified the TCR beta CDR3 regions from them. HTBI primers were the set used in a first-round RT-PCR of the TCR CDR3. TCRdb itself ran the multiplex PCR reads through MiXCR, one entry per CDR3 protein. The profile shows under 650,000 distinct CDR3 sequences, 16% of them singletons. Sequencing input: blood. Receptors originate from a woman in her twenties or thirties with Graves' hyperthyroidism.

This clonotype was observed at least ten times. The chain joins TRBV13 to TRBJ1-1; TRBD1 might be the D (6 bases). Per germline, CDR1 PRHDT and CDR2 FYEKMQ (reference sequence). Deletions cut 2 bases from V and 6 bases from J, with 13 bases between. The CDR3 runs to 14 residues. CDR3 sequence reads: CASSLKGGEAEAFF. The CDR3 DNA follows: TGTGCCAGCAGCTTAAAGGGGGGAGAGGCTGAAGCTTTCTTT.

The table lists this clonotype with a count of one. This may arise from a read error, as a much more abundant clone is one base away. The CDR3, as DNA: TGTGCCAGCTCAATAGCGGGGCCCTACAATGAGCAGTTCTTC. Protein: CASSIAGPYNEQFF. This chain connects TRBV7-2 to TRBJ2-1, with 8 bases fitting TRBD2. J was trimmed by 2 bases and V by 8 bases; bases with no gene match: 5. CDR1 is SGHTA and CDR2 is FQGNSA in the germline V gene. The CDR3 covers 14 residues.

In the case of this clonotype: A much larger clone lies a single base off, so this may be a read error. CDR3 nucleotides: TGCAGTGCTGAGACCCAGTACTTC. It codes for CSAETQYF. V usage is TRBV20-1 and J usage is TRBJ2-5; D is undetermined. The CDR3 extends over 8 amino acids. Deletions cut 5 bases from V and 5 bases from J, with 0 bases between. Germline V gives CDR1 DFQATT, CDR2 SNEGSKA (reference sequence).

A remark on this clonotype: Sequence at one end of the junction differs from germline and may be a read error. The rearrangement uses TRBV7-9 and TRBJ2-1; D unresolved. The length of the CDR3 is 15 residues. The germline CDR1 and CDR2 sequences are SEHNR and FQNEAQ (reference sequence). This chain's CDR3 is CASSLAGYSYNEEFF. The CDR3 region has the DNA TGTGCCAGCAGCTTAGCGGGATACTCCTACAATGAGGAGTTCTTC.

This clonotype was counted between two and nine times. The V call is TRBV20-1, the J call TRBJ2-7, with a possible D match to TRBD2 (5 bases). V was clipped by 3 bases and J by 2 bases, with 11 bases between them. This CDR3 region has 13 residues. Germline V gene data show CDR1 as DFQATT and CDR2 as SNEGSKA (reference sequence). The CDR3 DNA is TGCAGTGCTAGCTGGGGAGAGGCCTACGAGCAGTACTTC. This codes for CSASWGEAYEQYF.

A few counts support this clonotype. The V call is TRBV5-1, the J call TRBJ2-3; 7 bases are a match to TRBD2. CDR3 length equals 14 residues. Germline values: CDR1 SGHRS, CDR2 YFSETQ. Unmatched junction bases numbered 9, after V lost 4 bases and J lost 7 bases. Here the CDR3 reads CASSPGTIRYTQYF. The CDR3 DNA reads as TGCGCCAGCAGCCCCGGGACTATTAGGTATACGCAGTATTTT.

This clonotype was detected only a few times. The chain carries TRBV6-2 or TRBV6-3 and TRBJ2-4; 8 bases fit TRBD1. The CDR3 totals 15 residues. Per germline, CDR1 MNHEY and CDR2 SVGEGT. The ends lost 8 bases at V and 2 bases at J; junction bases unmatched: 8. CDR3 sequence (DNA): TGTGCCAGCGGCGACAGGGGTGGGCCCAAAAACATTCAGTACTTC. Translated: CASGDRGGPKNIQYF.

The chain joins TRBV7-2 to TRBJ1-6, with a possible D match to TRBD1 (5 bases). The CDR3 length is 16 residues. Germline-derived CDR1 and CDR2 are SGHTA and FQGNSA. The germline V and J ends were trimmed by 4 bases and 9 bases, with 19 bases remaining between them. CDR3 sequence (DNA): TGTGCCAGCAGCTCGACCCCCACAGGTTTGGGTTCACCCCTCCACTTT. It specifies CASSSTPTGLGSPLHF.

This clonotype has more than one count but fewer than ten. No DNA is shown, since the ends of the CDR3 on it are uncertain; the CDR3 is the one TCRdb lists. This sequence joins TRBV6-1 and TRBJ1-4; the table's D call of TRBD1 was not tested on the DNA. Germline assignment: CDR1 MNHNS and CDR2 SASEGT. The CDR3 region is 14 residues in length, termini included. The chain's CDR3 is CASSGAETGRNCFF.